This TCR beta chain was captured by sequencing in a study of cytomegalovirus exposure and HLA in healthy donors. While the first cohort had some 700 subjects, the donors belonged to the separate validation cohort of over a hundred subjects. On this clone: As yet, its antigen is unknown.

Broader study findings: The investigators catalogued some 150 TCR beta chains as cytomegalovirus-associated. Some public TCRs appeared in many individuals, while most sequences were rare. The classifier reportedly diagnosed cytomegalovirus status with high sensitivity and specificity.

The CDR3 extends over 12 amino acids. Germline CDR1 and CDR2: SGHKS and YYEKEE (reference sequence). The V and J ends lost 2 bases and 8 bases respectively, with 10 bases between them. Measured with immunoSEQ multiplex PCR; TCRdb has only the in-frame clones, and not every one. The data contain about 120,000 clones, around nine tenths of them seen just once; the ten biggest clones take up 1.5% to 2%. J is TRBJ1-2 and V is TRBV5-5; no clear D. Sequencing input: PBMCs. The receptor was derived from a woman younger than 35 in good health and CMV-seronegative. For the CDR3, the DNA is TGTGCCAGCAGCTTACGGACGGGGGGCTACACCTTC. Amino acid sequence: CASSLRTGGYTF.